This T cell receptor (beta chain) was sequenced for a study of blood T cell repertoires in COVID-19. Overall study context: Specimens from acute and convalescent COVID-19 originated in the United States, Italy and Spain.

The V segment lost 2 bases and the J segment 4 bases; nucleotides outside the gene matches: 5. The CDR3 is 14 residues long. Germline loops: CDR1 SGHRS, CDR2 YFSETQ. In terms of age and location, participants ranged from roughly 18 to 95 years and lived in around 22 US areas. Recovered participants had two consecutive negative NP/OP PCR tests, healthcare professional clearance, or symptom resolution. Per the study methods: Estimation of nucleated cell counts relied on the amplification of reference gene primers. TCRdb keeps only in-frame clones here, not all; method: immunoSEQ multiplex PCR. That table is the source of V, J and clone size, and D and trimming were worked out from the DNA. Counted here are around 150,000 clones, 80% occurring once; the ten biggest clones make up 3% to 3.5%.

Sequencing was performed on PBMCs or T cells enriched from blood (not recorded which). The chain links TRBV5-1 to TRBJ1-1; 7 bases agree with TRBD1. This TCR was recovered from an older woman who had recovered from COVID-19. The CDR3 protein is CASSLTGEATEAFF. As DNA, the CDR3 is TGCGCCAGCAGCTTAACAGGGGAGGCCACTGAAGCTTTCTTT.